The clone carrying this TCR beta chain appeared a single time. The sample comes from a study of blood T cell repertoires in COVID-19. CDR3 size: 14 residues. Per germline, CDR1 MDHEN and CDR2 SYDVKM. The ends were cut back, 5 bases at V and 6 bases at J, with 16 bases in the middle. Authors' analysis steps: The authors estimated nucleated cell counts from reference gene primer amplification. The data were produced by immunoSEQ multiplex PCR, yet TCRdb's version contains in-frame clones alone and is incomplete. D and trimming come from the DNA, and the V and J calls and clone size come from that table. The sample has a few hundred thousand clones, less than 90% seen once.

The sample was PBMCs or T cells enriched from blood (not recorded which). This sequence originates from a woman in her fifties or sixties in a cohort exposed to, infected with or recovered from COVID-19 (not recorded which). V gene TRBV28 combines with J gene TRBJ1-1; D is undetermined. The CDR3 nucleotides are TGTGCCAGCAGTCGACCCGGGAGGCTGTCTGAAGCTTTCTTT. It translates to CASSRPGRLSEAFF.